The source of this T cell receptor beta chain is a study of regulatory T cells in long-lasting Graves disease. General study findings and limits: TRBV28, TRBJ1-2 and TRBJ2-5 emerged as the favored segments in persistent disease. Persistent patients shared more public clonotypes (about 3,000) than newly diagnosed patients (approximately 960).

V was clipped by 2 bases and J by 8 bases; unmatched bases: 6. CDR3 length: 15 residues. Germline V CDR1 and CDR2: LNHNV, YYDKDF (reference sequence). Specified time point: persistent/refractory GD, antithyroid drugs over 5 years with positive TRAb. PBMCs provided the RNA from which the TCR library was made. Arm-PCR of CDR3 regions and iRepertoire HTBI primers were used to build TCR beta libraries. TCRdb independently ran MiXCR on the multiplex PCR reads; one entry per CDR3 protein. The table shows 350,000 to 500,000 distinct CDR3 sequences, with over 20% occurring only once. This clonotype was detected many times. Its antigen remains unidentified.

This sequence joins TRBV15 and TRBJ1-4, with 9 nucleotides matching TRBD1. The sample in question was peripheral blood mononuclear cells (PBMCs), obtained when the disease was refractory, from a patient treated with antithyroid drugs. The source of this sequence is a female donor with Graves disease. The CDR3 spells CATSRPGQGVEKLFF. The DNA of the CDR3 is TGTGCCACCAGCAGACCGGGACAGGGCGTAGAAAAACTGTTTTTT.